Listed below are T cell receptor beta chains from one sample, sequenced in a study of blood T cell repertoires in COVID-19. Sequenced by immunoSEQ multiplex PCR; TCRdb stores in-frame clones only, minus some. The sample has approximately 280,000 clones, over 75% seen once; the top ten hold approximately 7.5%. The sample taken for sequencing was peripheral blood. The receptor set was obtained from a woman in her 30s with COVID-19, enrolled during active disease. The CDR3 runs from the conserved cysteine through the conserved F or W. The D gene is left open where the match is weak. Clone size is shown for a subset of rows, as once, few, many or a class of expanded clone.

- | TRBJ2-7 | TRBD1 | TRBV5-1 | TGCGCCAGCAGCTGGGGGGGACAGGGAGACCACGAGCAGTACTTC | CASSWGGQGDHEQYF
- | TRBJ1-1 | - | TRBV2 | TGTGCCAGCAGTGAAGGGTATAGGGGTCGCGGGAACACTGAAGCTTTCTTT | CASSEGYRGRGNTEAFF
few | TRBJ2-1 | TRBD2 | TRBV19 | TGTGCCAGTAGTATAAGTCAGGGAGGAGCGGGAGCCGAGAATGAGCAGTTCTTC | CASSISQGGAGAENEQFF
- | TRBJ1-1 | TRBD1 | TRBV9 | TGTGCCAGCAGCGCCAATCGGCAGGGGGGCTCGACTGAAGCTTTCTTT | CASSANRQGGSTEAFF
once | TRBJ2-7 | TRBD1 | TRBV11-2 | TGTGCCAGCAGCTTAGATGGGGACAGGGTAGACGAGCAGTACTTC | CASSLDGDRVDEQYF
- | TRBJ2-1 | TRBD1 | TRBV11-2 | TGTGCCAGCAGCTTGACAGGGTACAGTGAGCAGTTCTTC | CASSLTGYSEQFF
- | TRBJ2-3 | - | TRBV6-2/TRBV6-3 | TGTGCCAGCAGCGCCTTGGGTGGGGGGTCCACAGATACGCAGTATTTT | CASSALGGGSTDTQYF
- | TRBJ1-5 | - | TRBV4-2 | TGTGCCAGCAGCCTAAGCCGCACAGATCAGCCCCAGCATTTT | CASSLSRTDQPQHF
- | TRBJ2-1 | TRBD2 | TRBV9 | TGTGCCAGCAGTTTGGGACTAGCGGCATACAGTGAGCAGTTCTTC | CASSLGLAAYSEQFF
- | TRBJ2-1 | - | TRBV6-5 | TGTGCCAGCAGTATGGGGGCCAAATACAATGAGCAGTTCTTC | CASSMGAKYNEQFF
- | TRBJ2-1 | - | TRBV2 | TGTGCCAGCGGAGGCAGGGGGCAGTTCTTC | CASGGRGQFF
- | TRBJ2-7 | - | TRBV2 | TGTGCCAGCAGGGCCGCCCCAAGTAGCTCCGAGCAGTACTTC | CASRAAPSSSEQYF
- | TRBJ2-7 | TRBD2 | TRBV5-6 | TGTGCCAGTAGCCGGACTAGCCGAAAAATCTACGAGCAGTACTTC | CASSRTSRKIYEQYF
- | TRBJ2-1 | TRBD2 | TRBV4-3 | TGCGCCAGCAGCCACCTCCTGAACGGGGGGGCCTACAATGAGCAGTTCTTC | CASSHLLNGGAYNEQFF
- | TRBJ1-4 | - | TRBV4-1 | TGCGCCAGCAGCCAAGATAGGAGGGAGCCTAATGAAAAACTGTTTTTT | CASSQDRREPNEKLFF
- | TRBJ2-1 | TRBD1 | TRBV28 | TGTCGGACAGGGATCCATGAGCAGTTCTTC | CRTGIHEQFF
- | TRBJ2-5 | - | TRBV13 | TGTGCCAGCAGCTTAGAAGGAGGGGAAGAGACCCAGTACTTC | CASSLEGGEETQYF
- | TRBJ2-2 | TRBD1 | TRBV6-5 | TGTGCCAGCAGTTACCCCGGGACAGAGAACACCGGGGAGCTGTTTTTT | CASSYPGTENTGELFF
- | TRBJ1-2 | TRBD1 | TRBV2 | TGTGCCAGCAGCCCAGACAGGGACGACTACACCTTC | CASSPDRDDYTF
- | TRBJ2-7 | - | TRBV6-2/TRBV6-3 | TGTGCCAGCAGTTACCCGGGATTCTACGAGCAGTACTTC | CASSYPGFYEQYF
- | TRBJ1-2 | - | TRBV30 | TGTGCCTGGAGTGTACTGTTAGCGAATGGCTACACCTTC | CAWSVLLANGYTF
- | TRBJ2-3 | - | TRBV19 | TGTGCCAGTAGTCGTGGGGCGGAGGGGGATACGCAGTATTTT | CASSRGAEGDTQYF
- | TRBJ2-7 | TRBD2 | TRBV7-2 | TGTGCCAGCAGCCGTACTAGCGGGAGAGAGCAGTACTTC | CASSRTSGREQYF
- | TRBJ2-1 | TRBD2 | TRBV11-2 | TGTGCCAGCAGCTCATCTAGCGGGAGACAAAATGAGCAGTTCTTC | CASSSSSGRQNEQFF
- | TRBJ1-2 | TRBD1 | TRBV4-1 | TGCGCCAGCAGCCCGCCCACAGGGGAGGCGTTAGTCACCTTC | CASSPPTGEALVTF
once | TRBJ2-2 | TRBD1 | TRBV5-1 | TGCGCCAGCAGCCCACAGGGACAGACCGGGGAGCTGTTTTTT | CASSPQGQTGELFF
- | TRBJ1-6 | - | TRBV27 | TGTGCCAGCAGCAACGGAGCCGCACTAAATTCACCCCTCCACTTT | CASSNGAALNSPLHF
- | TRBJ1-6 | - | TRBV27 | TGTGCCAGCAGACCACAACAGGGAATTGTTTCACCCCTCCACTTT | CASRPQQGIVSPLHF
- | TRBJ2-5 | - | TRBV5-1 | TGCGCCAGCAGGTGGGGGGAGTACCAAGAGACCCAGTACTTC | CASRWGEYQETQYF
- | TRBJ2-7 | TRBD2 | TRBV9 | TGTGCCAGCAGCCCCCGGGAGGGCTTCTTATACGAGCAGTACTTC | CASSPREGFLYEQYF
- | TRBJ2-5 | TRBD2 | TRBV4-1 | TGCGCCAGCAGCCAAGATCACGGGAGGGCGGAGACCCAGTACTTC | CASSQDHGRAETQYF
once | TRBJ1-2 | TRBD1 | TRBV5-6 | TGTGCCAGCAGCTTGGGAGACAGGGGAGCCTATGGCTACACCTTC | CASSLGDRGAYGYTF
- | TRBJ1-3 | - | TRBV15 | TGTGCCACCAGCACCGGCCGGAGTGGAAACACCATATATTTT | CATSTGRSGNTIYF
- | TRBJ1-1 | TRBD1 | TRBV6-5 | TGTGCCAGCAGTTCTCCTCGGACAGGGAACACTGAAGCTTTCTTT | CASSSPRTGNTEAFF
- | TRBJ1-6 | - | TRBV7-2 | TGTGCCAGCAGCAGACAGTATAATTCACCCCTCCACTTT | CASSRQYNSPLHF
- | TRBJ1-4 | TRBD1 | TRBV6-5 | TGTGCCACGATAGACAGGGTCAGGGAAAAACTGTTTTTT | CATIDRVREKLFF
- | TRBJ1-1 | TRBD1 | TRBV5-1 | TGCGCCAGCAGCCAAGGAGGGACAGGGAACACTGAAGCTTTCTTT | CASSQGGTGNTEAFF
- | TRBJ1-6 | TRBD1 | TRBV18 | TGTGCCAGCTCATTTTCCGGGACAGGGGTTAGGAATTCACCCCTCCACTTT | CASSFSGTGVRNSPLHF
once | TRBJ1-2 | - | TRBV9 | TGTGCCAGCAGCCCTCCTCCTCGCGGGCCCCTGGTCTGGGGCTACACCTTC | CASSPPPRGPLVWGYTF
- | TRBJ1-1 | TRBD1 | TRBV7-2 | TGTGCCAGCAGCTCGCAGGGGGCCGGGTCGGCTTTCTTT | CASSSQGAGSAFF
- | TRBJ1-5 | TRBD1 | TRBV5-5 | TGTGCCAGCAGCTTGCGACAGGGAAGCAATCAGCCCCAGCATTTT | CASSLRQGSNQPQHF
- | TRBJ1-3 | - | TRBV7-2 | TGTGCCAGCAGCTTAGCGCTAGCGCCAGGAAACACCATATATTTT | CASSLALAPGNTIYF
- | TRBJ2-7 | - | TRBV11-2 | TGTGCCAGCAGCCGCGCCCGGCGGGGAGCCTTTTACGAGCAGTACTTC | CASSRARRGAFYEQYF